This T cell receptor (beta chain) was observed in a study of T cell repertoires in cytomegalovirus infection. Study-wide background: HLA-B-restricted CMV epitopes that are well studied were used alongside recently identified HLA-C-restricted ones.

This clonotype was detected only a few times. Antigen unknown. TCRdb fed the reads into MiXCR, producing one record per CDR3 protein. The table shows roughly 990,000 distinct CDR3 sequences, with approximately 32% occurring only once. Trimming took 4 bases from V and 6 from J; bases not matched to a gene: 19. This CDR3 comprises 20 residues. Per germline, CDR1 SEHNR and CDR2 FQNEAQ (reference sequence). Study results and caveats: Clonotypes of TCR beta that were HLA-C-restricted and CMV-specific dominated the ex vivo response.

The specimen comprised cultured CD8+ T cells from PBMCs, sampled from culture after CMV antigen stimulation. The chain has TRBV7-9 and TRBJ2-2, with 11 nucleotides matching TRBD1. The receptor comes from a human donor in good health (CMV status not recorded). Some clones in this sample may be carry-over from other donors' samples. As DNA, the CDR3 is TGTGCCAGCAGCTCAGTTGCCGGGACAGGGGGTCAGCCAGCCGCCGGGGAGCTGTTTTTT. Translating it yields CASSSVAGTGGQPAAGELFF.